This T cell receptor beta chain was retrieved from a study of T cells in Graves' hyperthyroidism and ophthalmopathy. Deletions cut 4 bases from V and 2 bases from J, with 9 bases between. The CDR3 extends over 12 amino acids. The germline V gene encodes CDR1 SQVTM and CDR2 ANQGSEA. General study findings and limits: Among clonotypes expanded in thyroid above 0.001, most were also found in blood.

Every diagnosis used clinical symptoms, serum thyroxine and TRAb, thyroid ultrasound and orbital computed tomography. The source material, RNA transcripts, was used to amplify TCR beta CDR3 regions. The HTBI primer set drove a first-round RT-PCR of the TCR CDR3. MiXCR, run by TCRdb on the multiplex PCR reads, gives a single entry per CDR3 protein. The sample lists about 560,000 distinct CDR3 sequences; about 14% were seen once. Turning to this clonotype: What it recognizes is unknown.

The clonotype originates from a woman aged 40-49 years with Graves' hyperthyroidism. The chain links TRBV29-1 to TRBJ2-7, with TRBD1 as a possible D gene (6 bases). The sequenced material came from blood. The CDR3 sequence is CSVAGVAYEQYF. The DNA for the CDR3 is TGCAGCGTTGCAGGGGTTGCCTACGAGCAGTACTTC.